This TCR beta chain was sequenced for a study of cytomegalovirus exposure and HLA in healthy donors. Study as a whole: Drawn from HLA-typed donors, 80 million to 100 million unique TCRs were held in an early data release.

Study-level findings and limits: Researchers reported in a later analysis that common viral pathogens appeared linked to several top clusters. With later analysis, a missense DCLRE1C variant became linked to TCR beta V- and J-gene trimming.

PCR was performed using 60 Vbeta and 13 Jbeta primers. TCRdb's copy holds only in-frame clones and misses some; the assay was immunoSEQ multiplex PCR. The repertoire consists of roughly 99,000 clones, with approximately 80% occurring once and the leading ten covering 16%. This clone was seen a single time. Its cognate antigen is unknown. There are 15 residues in the CDR3. V was pared by 0 bases and J by 2 bases, with 11 bases between. Looked up from germline, CDR1 is SGHRS and CDR2 is YFSETQ. This clonotype was obtained from a man in his sixties in good health and CMV-seropositive. Source material: PBMCs. The J gene is TRBJ2-5, the V gene TRBV5-1, with D perhaps TRBD1 (5 bases). CDR3 DNA: TGCGCCAGCAGCTTGGCGACAACAGGACAAGAGACCCAGTACTTC. Its translation: CASSLATTGQETQYF.